The next 28 T cell receptor beta chains were all read from a single sample in a study of control samples from healthy donors and cancer patients. TCRdb's copy holds only in-frame clones and misses some; the assay was immunoSEQ multiplex PCR. The sample contains 260,000 or so clones, approximately 80% of which appear only once. Sequencing was done on a sample of PBMCs. These receptors came from an older woman with lung cancer.

V and J are TRBV7-8 and TRBJ2-7, with D unresolved. The length of the CDR3 is 12 residues. V lost 1 base, J lost 10 bases, and 11 bases lay in between. Germline lookup yields CDR1 SGHVS and CDR2 FQNEAQ. CDR3 DNA sequence: TGTGCCAGCAGCTTAGATGGAAGCAACCAGTACTTC. Translated, it gives CASSLDGSNQYF. Using reference TRBV7-8 and TRBJ2-7 for the parts outside the CDR3, the full variable domain is GAGVSQSPRYKVAKRGQDVALRCDPISGHVSLFWYQQALGQGPEFLTYFQNEAQLDKSGLPSDRFFAERPEGSVSTLKIQRTQQEDSAVYLCASSLDGSNQYFGPGTRLTVT.

This clone came up once. The chain uses TRBV5-1 and TRBJ1-6; 7 nucleotides agree with TRBD1. V shed 2 bases, J shed 9 bases, and the junction held 5 bases outside the gene matches. Per the germline V gene, CDR1 is SGHRS and CDR2 is YFSETQ. This CDR3 comprises 14 residues. The CDR3 DNA reads TGCGCCAGCAGCTTAGGGGACAGATCTTCACCCCTCCACTTT. It specifies CASSLGDRSSPLHF.

The rearrangement joins TRBV6-6 to TRBJ1-5; no clear D. The V end lost 10 bases, the J end lost 2 bases, and 12 bases lay between the germline ends. Looked up from germline, CDR1 is MNHNY and CDR2 is SVGAGI (reference sequence). The CDR3 runs 13 residues. The CDR3 reads CATIRSGNQPQHF. The CDR3 nucleotides read TGTGCCACTATAAGGTCGGGCAATCAGCCCCAGCATTTT.

The CDR3 DNA reads TGTGCCAGCAGCCTCGGACTAGCGGGAGAGTACAATGAGCAGTTCTTC. As protein: CASSLGLAGEYNEQFF. The chain carries TRBV3-1 (or the pseudogene TRBV3-2) and TRBJ2-1; TRBD2 matches at 13 bases. The CDR3 is 16 amino acids. V gave up 4 bases and J gave up 4 bases; unmatched junction bases: 4. Germline V gene sequence: CDR1 LGHDT, CDR2 YNNKEL (reference sequence).

V usage is TRBV19 and J usage is TRBJ2-2, with D uncertain. The germline V and J ends were trimmed by 3 bases and 3 bases, with 8 bases remaining between them. CDR1 is LNHDA, CDR2 SQIVND, per germline (reference sequence). The CDR3 length is 14 residues. CDR3 sequence: CASSIIGDTGELFF. CDR3 in DNA: TGTGCCAGTAGTATTATTGGAGACACCGGGGAGCTGTTTTTT.

V is TRBV5-1 and J is TRBJ2-2; the match to TRBD1 covers 8 bases. With 0 bases clipped from V and 1 base from J, the junction kept 2 bases outside the gene matches. The CDR3 consists of 16 residues. The germline gives CDR1 SGHRS, CDR2 YFSETQ. The CDR3 nucleotides are TGCGCCAGCAGCTTGGGAGGGACAGGGAACACCGGGGAGCTGTTTTTT. Its protein is CASSLGGTGNTGELFF.

Remarks on this clone: Within the sample, other DNA sequences also encode this same CDR3. V and J are TRBV19 and TRBJ2-3; TRBD2 agrees at 12 bases. V shed 2 bases, J shed 0 bases, and the junction held 0 bases outside the gene matches. Germline-derived CDR1 and CDR2 are LNHDA and SQIVND (reference sequence). The CDR3 contains 16 residues. This CDR3 is CASSILAGGSTDTQYF. Written as DNA, the CDR3 is TGTGCCAGTAGTATACTAGCGGGGGGGAGCACAGATACGCAGTATTTT. The full variable domain, with the rest looked up from reference TRBV19 and TRBJ2-3, is DGGITQSPKYLFRKEGQNVTLSCEQNLNHDAMYWYRQDPGQGLRLIYYSQIVNDFQKGDIAEGYSVSREKKESFPLTVTSAQKNPTAFYLCASSILAGGSTDTQYFGPGTRLTVL.

The V gene is TRBV5-8, the J gene TRBJ1-1; a weak D match, TRBD1 (5 bases). The V gene lost 6 bases and the J gene lost 0 bases, with 15 bases spanning the gap. The germline V gene encodes CDR1 SGHTS and CDR2 YDEGEE. The CDR3 loop spans 15 amino acids. This CDR3 reads CASTSWQGMNTEAFF. The DNA of the CDR3 is TGTGCCAGCACCTCTTGGCAGGGCATGAACACTGAAGCTTTCTTT. The complete variable domain, with remaining parts taken from reference TRBV5-8 and TRBJ1-1, reads EAGVTQSPTHLIKTRGQQATLRCSPISGHTSVYWYQQALGLGLQFLLWYDEGEERNRGNFPPRFSGRQFPNYSSELNVNALELEDSALYLCASTSWQGMNTEAFFGQGTRLTVV.

This clone was found a few times. The chain uses TRBV5-1 and TRBJ2-2; D could derive from TRBD1 or TRBD2 (5 bases each). The germline CDR1 and CDR2 sequences are SGHRS and YFSETQ. Between the trimmed V and J ends, which lost 4 bases and 6 bases, there was a span of 10 bases. This CDR3 is built from 13 residues. The CDR3 here is CASSEGPSGELFF. DNA of the CDR3: TGCGCCAGCAGCGAGGGGCCATCCGGGGAGCTGTTTTTT.

Regarding this clone: Other DNA sequences of this sample code for an identical CDR3. The chain employs TRBV5-1 and TRBJ2-7, with a weak D call TRBD2 (5 bases). CDR3 length: 14 residues. Germline V gives CDR1 SGHRS, CDR2 YFSETQ. V gave up 0 bases and J gave up 2 bases, with 9 bases separating them. The CDR3 here is CASSLAGGPYEQYF. In nucleotides, the CDR3 is TGCGCCAGCAGCTTGGCCGGAGGCCCCTACGAGCAGTACTTC. Full variable domain (rest looked up from reference TRBV5-1 and TRBJ2-7): KAGVTQTPRYLIKTRGQQVTLSCSPISGHRSVSWYQQTPGQGLQFLFEYFSETQRNKGNFPGRFSGRQFSNSRSEMNVSTLELGDSALYLCASSLAGGPYEQYFGPGTRLTVT.

V and J are TRBV24-1 and TRBJ2-5, with TRBD1 matching over 7 bases. Germline trimming cut 3 bases from V and 6 bases from J; bases unmatched to any gene: 9. This CDR3 has 15 residues. Germline V gene sequence: CDR1 KGHDR, CDR2 SFDVKD. The CDR3 coding sequence is TGTGCCACCAGTGATCGGAAGACAGGGCCTCAGACCCAGTACTTC. Amino acid sequence: CATSDRKTGPQTQYF.

This chain connects TRBV2 to TRBJ2-7; D may match TRBD1 or TRBD2 (5 bases each). The CDR3 loop spans 14 amino acids. The germline V gene encodes CDR1 SNHLY and CDR2 FYNNEI. With 6 bases removed from V and 0 bases from J, the gap between germline ends came to 12 bases. CDR3 amino acids: CASRQEVGSYEQYF. The DNA of the CDR3 is TGTGCCAGCAGACAGGAGGTGGGCTCCTACGAGCAGTACTTC.

This chain connects TRBV5-6 to TRBJ1-1; D is unclear. Looked up from germline, CDR1 is SGHDT and CDR2 is YYEEEE. Trimming took off 6 bases at V and 2 bases at J, with 17 bases between the two ends. CDR3 length: 15 residues. CDR3 DNA sequence: TGTGCCAGCACCCAGGCCGGGATCTCTAACACTGAAGCTTTCTTT. Protein sequence: CASTQAGISNTEAFF.

Only a few counts were recorded for this clone. The V and J genes are TRBV19 and TRBJ1-2; 7 nucleotides align to TRBD1. In germline, CDR1 is LNHDA, CDR2 SQIVND (reference sequence). After removal of 1 base from V and 7 bases from J, the junction contained 6 bases not matched to a gene. The CDR3 is made up of 14 amino acids. DNA of the CDR3: TGTGCCAGTAGTATAGGACAGGGTCGATTTGGCTACACCTTC. Protein product: CASSIGQGRFGYTF.

The DNA for the CDR3 is TGTGCCACCCGTAGTAACAGGGATCCAGATACGCAGTATTTT. It specifies CATRSNRDPDTQYF. V is TRBV24-1 and J is TRBJ2-3; D is possibly TRBD1 (6 bases). Germline V CDR1 and CDR2: KGHDR, SFDVKD. The CDR3 totals 14 residues. V lost 9 bases, J lost 4 bases, and 16 bases lay in between.

The rearrangement uses TRBV11-2 and TRBJ2-1, with 11 bases matching TRBD2. The CDR3 has 16 amino acids. After removal of 2 bases from V and 7 bases from J, the junction contained 7 bases not matched to a gene. Germline loops: CDR1 SGHAT, CDR2 FQNNGV. The CDR3 loop reads CASSLILAGVGNEQFF. DNA of the CDR3: TGTGCCAGCAGCTTAATACTAGCGGGAGTGGGGAATGAGCAGTTCTTC. The full variable domain, its missing parts supplied by reference TRBV11-2 and TRBJ2-1, is EAGVAQSPRYKIIEKRQSVAFWCNPISGHATLYWYQQILGQGPKLLIQFQNNGVVDDSQLPKDRFSAERLKGVDSTLKIQPAKLEDSAVYLCASSLILAGVGNEQFFGPGTRLTVL.

The chain links TRBV7-6 to TRBJ1-5; tentative D call: TRBD1 (5 bases). The CDR3 spans 15 residues. V lost 3 bases to trimming and J lost 3 bases, with 12 bases between them. The germline gives CDR1 SGHVS, CDR2 FNYEAQ. The CDR3: CASSLSGGVNQPQHF. The CDR3 DNA sequence: TGTGCCAGCAGCTTGTCCGGGGGGGTCAATCAGCCCCAGCATTTT.

V usage is TRBV3-1 (or the pseudogene TRBV3-2) and J usage is TRBJ2-1; D gene ambiguous. Per germline, CDR1 LGHDT and CDR2 YNNKEL (reference sequence). CDR3 size: 12 residues. The V and J ends lost 0 bases and 8 bases respectively, with 5 bases between them. The CDR3 DNA is TGTGCCAGCAGCCAAGATCTGGATGAGCAGTTCTTC. Translation gives CASSQDLDEQFF.

V usage is TRBV27 and J usage is TRBJ2-2; no firm D call. Trimming stripped 5 bases from V and 4 bases from J, with 11 bases between. In germline, CDR1 is MNHEY, CDR2 SMNVEV (reference sequence). This CDR3 comprises 14 residues. The CDR3: CASSIREGTGELFF. The CDR3 bases are TGTGCCAGCAGTATTAGGGAAGGCACCGGGGAGCTGTTTTTT.

The CDR3 DNA reads TGTGCCAGCAGCAACCCACCGGGACAGCTAAGGTGTGCAACTAATGAAAAACTGTTTTTT. It translates to CASSNPPGQLRCATNEKLFF. This sequence joins TRBV21-1 and TRBJ1-4; the table's D call, TRBD1, has no DNA check behind it. TRBV21-1 is marked as a pseudogene. The CDR3 covers 20 residues.

V is TRBV2 and J is TRBJ2-7; TRBD1 might be the D (5 bases). Trimming removed 8 bases at V and 7 bases at J, with 21 bases between. The germline V gene encodes CDR1 SNHLY and CDR2 FYNNEI. There are 14 residues in the CDR3. CDR3 region: CASARQKGVGEQYF. CDR3 nucleotides: TGTGCCAGCGCGCGACAGAAAGGGGTGGGGGAGCAGTACTTC.

The gene calls are TRBV2 and TRBJ1-3, with a possible D match to TRBD1 (6 bases). This CDR3 contains 16 residues. The germline V gene encodes CDR1 SNHLY and CDR2 FYNNEI. V lost 2 bases and J lost 0, with 11 bases in between. The CDR3 spells CASSEWVRGSGNTIYF. Here the CDR3 DNA reads TGTGCCAGCAGTGAATGGGTCAGGGGCTCTGGAAACACCATATATTTT.

This clone occurred once. This sequence joins TRBV2 and TRBJ2-1, with 7 nucleotides matching TRBD1. Germline V gene sequence: CDR1 SNHLY, CDR2 FYNNEI. The V and J ends lost 5 bases and 4 bases, in that order; junction bases with no gene match: 5. The CDR3 extends over 14 amino acids. CDR3 nucleotides: TGTGCCAGCAGTACCGGGACAGATTACAATGAGCAGTTCTTC. Translation: CASSTGTDYNEQFF.

The rearrangement joins TRBV12-3 or TRBV12-4 to TRBJ2-3; 10 bases are a match to TRBD1. V was pared by 8 bases and J by 5 bases, with 4 bases of the junction left unmatched. This CDR3 comprises 13 residues. The CDR3 loop reads CASAGTGEDTQYF. The CDR3 DNA follows: TGTGCCAGCGCAGGGACAGGGGAAGATACGCAGTATTTT.

This chain links TRBV6-6 with TRBJ2-2; 9 positions agree with TRBD1. The CDR3 extends over 16 amino acids. Germline V gene data show CDR1 as MNHNY and CDR2 as SVGAGI (reference sequence). V lost 0 bases to trimming and J lost 7 bases; unmatched junction nucleotides: 6. This CDR3 is CASSYSPGQGGGELFF. The CDR3 bases are TGTGCCAGCAGTTACTCGCCGGGACAGGGTGGCGGGGAGCTGTTTTTT.

This chain connects TRBV19 to TRBJ2-5, with D possibly being TRBD2 (7 bases). From germline, CDR1 is LNHDA and CDR2 SQIVND (reference sequence). V dropped 3 bases and J dropped 10 bases, with 18 bases sitting between them. This CDR3 has 14 residues. Here the CDR3 reads CASSIRGAKLDQYF. As DNA, the CDR3 is TGTGCCAGTAGTATCCGGGGGGCGAAGTTGGACCAGTACTTC.

The gene calls are TRBV19 and TRBJ2-7; weak D call: TRBD1 (6 bases). Per germline, CDR1 LNHDA and CDR2 SQIVND (reference sequence). Trimming left V 5 bases short and J 3 bases short, with 17 bases between. This CDR3 has 15 residues. In DNA form, the CDR3 reads TGTGCCAGTAGTTCGGACAGTCAAACCCTCTACGAGCAGTACTTC. It is translated as CASSSDSQTLYEQYF.

Only one count was recorded for this clone. The chain joins TRBV6-2 or TRBV6-3 to TRBJ1-2; possibly TRBD1 for D (6 bases). Per germline, CDR1 MNHEY and CDR2 SVGEGT. V was cut by 5 bases and J by 4 bases, with 17 bases left in between. The CDR3 totals 15 residues. The CDR3 is CASSPPQGGGYGYTF. The CDR3 DNA follows: TGTGCCAGCAGTCCCCCACAGGGCGGGGGCTATGGCTACACCTTC.